This T cell receptor beta chain was identified in a study of identical twins. Among all donors, each was a healthy Caucasian. Study results and caveats: Compared with models, monozygotic twins showed more out-of-frame TCR alpha sharing.

A universal primer site came from template switching; cDNA carried unique molecular identifiers. TCRdb processed the 5' RACE reads anew with MiXCR; each CDR3 protein has one entry. The sample gives around 1.7 million distinct CDR3 sequences, less than 40% of which show up once; 0.25% to 0.3% is in the top ten. CDR3 length: 15 residues. CDR1 is SQVTM and CDR2 is ANQGSEA in the germline V gene. Remarks on this clonotype: Its specificity is unknown.

This sequence was found in a newborn girl in good health. The V gene is TRBV29-1, the J gene TRBJ2-1, with D possibly TRBD2 on 5 matching bases. The J call may be in error: the DNA end matches TRBJ2-7 better. Sequenced input: cord blood. The chain's CDR3 is CSVASSLLSYNEQYF. DNA of the CDR3: TGCAGCGTTGCTAGCTCCCTTTTATCCTACAATGAGCAGTACTTC.